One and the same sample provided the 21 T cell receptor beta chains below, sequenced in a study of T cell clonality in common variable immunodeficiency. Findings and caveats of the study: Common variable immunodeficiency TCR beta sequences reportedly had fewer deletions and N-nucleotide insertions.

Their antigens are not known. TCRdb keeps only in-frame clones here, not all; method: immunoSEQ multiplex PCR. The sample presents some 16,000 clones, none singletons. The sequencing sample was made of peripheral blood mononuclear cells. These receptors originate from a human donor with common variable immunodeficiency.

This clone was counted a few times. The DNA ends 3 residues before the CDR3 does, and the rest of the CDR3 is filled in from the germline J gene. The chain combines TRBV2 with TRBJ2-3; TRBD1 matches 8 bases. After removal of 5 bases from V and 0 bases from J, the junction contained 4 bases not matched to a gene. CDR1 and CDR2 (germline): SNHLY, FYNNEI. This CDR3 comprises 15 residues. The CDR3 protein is CASSSGGSSTDTQYF. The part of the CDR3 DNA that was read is TGTGCCAGCAGTTCAGGGGGCAGCAGCACAGATACG.

The CDR3 DNA, read in part, is TGTGCCAGCCAGGTCCAGGGTGGAATCACTGAA. Encoded protein: CASQVQGGITE. The whole CDR3 sequence is CASQVQGGITEAFF. The rearrangement uses TRBV2 and TRBJ1-1; D is possibly TRBD1 (5 bases). The read gets to within 3 residues of the CDR3 end, and the germline J gene fills in the rest. The V end lost 8 bases, the J end lost 4 bases, and 17 bases lay between the germline ends. This CDR3 is 14 amino acids long. Germline V lookup: CDR1 SNHLY, CDR2 FYNNEI.

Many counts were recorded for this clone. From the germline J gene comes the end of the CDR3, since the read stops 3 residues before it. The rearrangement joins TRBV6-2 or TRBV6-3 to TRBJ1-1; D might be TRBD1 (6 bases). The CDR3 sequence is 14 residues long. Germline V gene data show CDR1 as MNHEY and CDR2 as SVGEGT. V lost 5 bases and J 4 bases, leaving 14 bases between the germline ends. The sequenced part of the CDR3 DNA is TGTGCCAGCAGTATGAGGGGGGGCGGCACTGAA. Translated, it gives CASSMRGGGTE. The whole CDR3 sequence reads CASSMRGGGTEAFF.

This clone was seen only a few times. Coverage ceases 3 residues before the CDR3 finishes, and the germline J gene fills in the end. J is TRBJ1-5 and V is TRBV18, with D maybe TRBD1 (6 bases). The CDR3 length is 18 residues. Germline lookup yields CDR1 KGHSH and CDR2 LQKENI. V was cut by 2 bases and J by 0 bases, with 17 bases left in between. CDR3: CASSPTGRGGYSNQPQHF. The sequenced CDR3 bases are TGTGCCAGCTCACCAACAGGGAGGGGAGGCTATAGCAATCAGCCC.

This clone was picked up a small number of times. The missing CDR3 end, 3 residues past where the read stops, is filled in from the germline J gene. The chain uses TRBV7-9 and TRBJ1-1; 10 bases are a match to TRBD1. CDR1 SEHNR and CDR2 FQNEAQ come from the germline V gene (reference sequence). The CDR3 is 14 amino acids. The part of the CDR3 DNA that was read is TGTGCCAGCAGCTTAGAGACAGGGGGCACGGAA. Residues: CASSLETGGTE. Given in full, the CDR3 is CASSLETGGTEAFF.

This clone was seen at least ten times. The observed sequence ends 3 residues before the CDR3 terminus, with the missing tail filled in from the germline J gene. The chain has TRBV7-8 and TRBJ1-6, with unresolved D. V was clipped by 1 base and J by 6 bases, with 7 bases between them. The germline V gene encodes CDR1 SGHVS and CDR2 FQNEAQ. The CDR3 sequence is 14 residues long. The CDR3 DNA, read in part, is TGTGCCAGCAGCTTAGGCAGAAGTAATTCACCC. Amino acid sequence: CASSLGRSNSP. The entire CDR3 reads CASSLGRSNSPLHF.

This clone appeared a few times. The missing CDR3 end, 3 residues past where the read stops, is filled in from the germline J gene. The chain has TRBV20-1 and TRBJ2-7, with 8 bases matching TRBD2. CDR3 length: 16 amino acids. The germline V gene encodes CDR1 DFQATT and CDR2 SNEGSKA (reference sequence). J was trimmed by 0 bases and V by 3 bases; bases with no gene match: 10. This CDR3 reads CSASRRAGGLSYEQYF. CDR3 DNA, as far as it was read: TGCAGTGCTAGTAGACGGGCGGGGGGTCTCTCCTACGAG.

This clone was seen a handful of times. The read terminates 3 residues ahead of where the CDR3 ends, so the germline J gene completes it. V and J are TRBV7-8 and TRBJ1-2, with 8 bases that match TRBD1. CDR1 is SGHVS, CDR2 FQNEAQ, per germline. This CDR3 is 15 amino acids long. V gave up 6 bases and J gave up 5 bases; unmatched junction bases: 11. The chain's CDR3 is CASSGVGQGAYGYTF. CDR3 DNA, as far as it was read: TGTGCCAGCAGTGGAGTTGGGCAGGGGGCGTATGGC.

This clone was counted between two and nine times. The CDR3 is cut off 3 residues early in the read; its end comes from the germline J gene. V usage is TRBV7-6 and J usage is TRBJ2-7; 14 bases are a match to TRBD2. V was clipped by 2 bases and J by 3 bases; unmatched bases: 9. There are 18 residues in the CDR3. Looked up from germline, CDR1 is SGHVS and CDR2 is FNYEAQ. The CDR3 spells CASSLLVTSGGGSYEQYF. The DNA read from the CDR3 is TGTGCCAGCAGCTTATTAGTGACTAGCGGGGGGGGAAGCTACGAG.

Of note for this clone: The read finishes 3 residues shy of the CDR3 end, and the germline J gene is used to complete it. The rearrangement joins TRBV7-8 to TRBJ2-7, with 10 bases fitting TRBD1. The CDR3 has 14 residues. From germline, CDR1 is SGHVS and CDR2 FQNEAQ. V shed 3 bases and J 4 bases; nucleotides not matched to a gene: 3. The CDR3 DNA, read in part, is TGTGCCAGCAGCTTGGGGGACAGGGGATACGAG. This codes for CASSLGDRGYE. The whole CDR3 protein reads CASSLGDRGYEQYF. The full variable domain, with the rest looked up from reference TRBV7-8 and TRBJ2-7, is GAGVSQSPRYKVAKRGQDVALRCDPISGHVSLFWYQQALGQGPEFLTYFQNEAQLDKSGLPSDRFFAERPEGSVSTLKIQRTQQEDSAVYLCASSLGDRGYEQYFGPGTRLTVT.

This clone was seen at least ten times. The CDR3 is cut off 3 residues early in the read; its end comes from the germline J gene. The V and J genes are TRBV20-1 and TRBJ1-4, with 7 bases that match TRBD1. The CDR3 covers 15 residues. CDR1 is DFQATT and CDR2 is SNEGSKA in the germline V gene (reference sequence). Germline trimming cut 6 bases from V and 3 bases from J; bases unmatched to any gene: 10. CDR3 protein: CSAPDAGTANEKLFF. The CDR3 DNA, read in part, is TGCAGTGCCCCCGATGCTGGGACAGCTAATGAAAAA.

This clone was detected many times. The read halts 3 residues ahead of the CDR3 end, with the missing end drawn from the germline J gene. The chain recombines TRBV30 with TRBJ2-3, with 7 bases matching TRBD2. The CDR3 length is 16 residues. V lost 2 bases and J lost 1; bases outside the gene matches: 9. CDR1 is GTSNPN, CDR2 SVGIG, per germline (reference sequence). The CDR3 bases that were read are TGTGCCTGGAGTCTGCTGACGGGGGGACGCACAGATACG. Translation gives CAWSLLTGGRTDT. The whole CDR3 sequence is CAWSLLTGGRTDTQYF.

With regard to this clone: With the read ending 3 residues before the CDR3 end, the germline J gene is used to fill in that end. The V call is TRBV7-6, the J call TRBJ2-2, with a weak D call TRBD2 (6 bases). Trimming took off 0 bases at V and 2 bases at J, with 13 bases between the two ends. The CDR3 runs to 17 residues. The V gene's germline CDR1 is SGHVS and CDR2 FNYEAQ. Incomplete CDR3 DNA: TGTGCCAGCAGCTTAGCGGTGTCCGGGGGAAACACCGGGGAG. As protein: CASSLAVSGGNTGE. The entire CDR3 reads CASSLAVSGGNTGELFF.

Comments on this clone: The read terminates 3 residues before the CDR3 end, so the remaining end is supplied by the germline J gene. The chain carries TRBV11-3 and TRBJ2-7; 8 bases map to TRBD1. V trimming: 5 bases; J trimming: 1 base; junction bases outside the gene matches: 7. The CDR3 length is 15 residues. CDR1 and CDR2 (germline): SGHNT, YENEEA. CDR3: CASSPGGTGSYEQYF. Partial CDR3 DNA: TGTGCCAGCAGCCCAGGGGGCACGGGGTCCTACGAG. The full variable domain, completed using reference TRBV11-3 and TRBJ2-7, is EAGVVQSPRYKIIEKKQPVAFWCNPISGHNTLYWYLQNLGQGPELLIRYENEEAVDDSQLPKDRFSAERLKGVDSTLKIQPAELGDSAVYLCASSPGGTGSYEQYFGPGTRLTVT.

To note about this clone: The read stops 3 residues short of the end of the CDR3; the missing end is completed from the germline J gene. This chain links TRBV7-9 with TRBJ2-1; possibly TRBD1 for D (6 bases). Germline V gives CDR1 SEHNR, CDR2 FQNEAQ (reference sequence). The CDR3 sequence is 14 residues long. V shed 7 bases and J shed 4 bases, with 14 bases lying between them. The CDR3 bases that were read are TGTGCCAGCACCACAGGGACCACTTACAATGAG. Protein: CASTTGTTYNE. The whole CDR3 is CASTTGTTYNEQFF.

The CDR3: CASSPLSRTAYEQYF. CDR3 bases read: TGTGCCAGCTCACCACTTTCGCGGACAGCCTACGAG. This chain connects TRBV18 to TRBJ2-7, with D possibly TRBD1 on 6 matching bases. The CDR3 end falls 3 residues outside the read, so it is completed with the germline J gene. There are 15 residues in the CDR3. V lost 1 base and J lost 2, with 12 bases in between. CDR1 and CDR2 (germline): KGHSH, LQKENI. The variable domain in full, with the rest retrieved from reference TRBV18 and TRBJ2-7, is NAGVMQNPRHLVRRRGQEARLRCSPMKGHSHVYWYRQLPEEGLKFMVYLQKENIIDESGMPKERFSAEFPKEGPSILRIQQVVRGDSAAYFCASSPLSRTAYEQYFGPGTRLTVT.

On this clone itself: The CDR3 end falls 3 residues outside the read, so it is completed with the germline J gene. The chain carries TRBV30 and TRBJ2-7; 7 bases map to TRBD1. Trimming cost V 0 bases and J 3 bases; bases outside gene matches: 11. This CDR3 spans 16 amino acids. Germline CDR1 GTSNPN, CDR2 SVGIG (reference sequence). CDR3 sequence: CAWSVQTGLRFYEQYF. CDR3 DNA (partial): TGTGCCTGGAGTGTACAGACAGGGCTAAGGTTCTACGAG.

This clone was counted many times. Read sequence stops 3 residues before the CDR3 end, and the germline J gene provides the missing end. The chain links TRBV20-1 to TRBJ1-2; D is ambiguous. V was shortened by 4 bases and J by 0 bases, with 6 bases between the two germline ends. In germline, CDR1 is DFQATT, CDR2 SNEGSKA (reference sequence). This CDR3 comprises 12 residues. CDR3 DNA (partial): TGCAGTGCTACAACTGCTAACTATGGC. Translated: CSATTANYG. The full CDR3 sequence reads CSATTANYGYTF.

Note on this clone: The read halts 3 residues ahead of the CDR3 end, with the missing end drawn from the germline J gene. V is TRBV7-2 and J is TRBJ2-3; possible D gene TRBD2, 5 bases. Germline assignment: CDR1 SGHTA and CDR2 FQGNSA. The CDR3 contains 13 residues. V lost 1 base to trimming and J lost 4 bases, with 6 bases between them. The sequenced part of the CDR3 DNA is TGTGCCAGCAGCTTAGGAGGGCCAGATACG. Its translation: CASSLGGPDT. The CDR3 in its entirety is CASSLGGPDTQYF.

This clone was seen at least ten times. The sequenced CDR3 bases are TGTGCCAGCAGCCCCGGCGGGGACACTGAA. Translated, it gives CASSPGGDTE. In full, the CDR3 is CASSPGGDTEAFF. The rearrangement uses TRBV7-3 and TRBJ1-1; D unresolved. The read stops 3 residues short of the end of the CDR3; the missing end is completed from the germline J gene. The V end lost 5 bases, the J end lost 3 bases, and 10 bases lay between the germline ends. The CDR3 has 13 residues. The germline CDR1 and CDR2 sequences are SGHTA and FQGTGA.

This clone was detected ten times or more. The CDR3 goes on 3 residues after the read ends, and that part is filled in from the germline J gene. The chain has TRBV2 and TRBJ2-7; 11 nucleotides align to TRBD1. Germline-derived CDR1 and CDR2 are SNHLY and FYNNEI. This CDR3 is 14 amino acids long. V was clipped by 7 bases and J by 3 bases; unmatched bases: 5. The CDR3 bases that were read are TGTGCCAGCATGAGGACAGGGGGCAGCTACGAG. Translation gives CASMRTGGSYE. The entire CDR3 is CASMRTGGSYEQYF.